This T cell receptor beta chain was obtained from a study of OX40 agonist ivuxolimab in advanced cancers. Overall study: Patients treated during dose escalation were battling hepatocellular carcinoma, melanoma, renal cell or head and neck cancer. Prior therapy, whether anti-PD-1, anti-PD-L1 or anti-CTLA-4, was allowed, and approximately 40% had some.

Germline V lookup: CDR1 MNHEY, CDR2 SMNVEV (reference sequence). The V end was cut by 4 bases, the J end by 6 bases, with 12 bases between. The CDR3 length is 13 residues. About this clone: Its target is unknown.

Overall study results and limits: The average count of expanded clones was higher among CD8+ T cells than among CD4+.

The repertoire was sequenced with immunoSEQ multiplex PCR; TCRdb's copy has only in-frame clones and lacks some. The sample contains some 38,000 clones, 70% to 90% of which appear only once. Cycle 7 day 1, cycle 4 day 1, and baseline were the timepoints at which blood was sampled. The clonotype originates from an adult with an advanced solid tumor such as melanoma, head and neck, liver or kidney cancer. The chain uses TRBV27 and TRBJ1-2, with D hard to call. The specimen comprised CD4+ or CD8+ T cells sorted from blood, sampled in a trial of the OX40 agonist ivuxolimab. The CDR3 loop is CASSSAGWDGYTF. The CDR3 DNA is TGTGCCAGCAGTTCTGCAGGCTGGGATGGCTACACCTTC.